The rows below give T cell receptor beta chains drawn from one sample of a study of cytomegalovirus exposure and HLA in healthy donors. This table comes from immunoSEQ multiplex PCR, and its TCRdb copy is limited to in-frame clones, with some not included. The sample yields more than 140,000 clones, about 88% seen once. Material: PBMCs. These receptor sequences come from a woman aged 18-35 years in good health and CMV-seropositive. CDR3s include the opening cysteine and the closing phenylalanine or tryptophan. D genes are given only for firm matches. A row's size may be missing; if present it is once, few, many or a size class.

j_gene: TRBJ2-1; d_gene: -; v_gene: TRBV4-3; abundance: -; CDR3aa: CASSRRTGASNEQFF; CDR3nt: TGCGCCAGCAGCCGAAGAACGGGAGCTTCCAATGAGCAGTTCTTC
j_gene: TRBJ2-3; d_gene: TRBD2; v_gene: TRBV19; abundance: -; CDR3aa: CASSTLAKTSGGLTDTQYF; CDR3nt: TGTGCCAGTAGTACCTTGGCGAAGACTAGCGGGGGCCTCACAGATACGCAGTATTTT
j_gene: TRBJ2-7; d_gene: TRBD2; v_gene: TRBV28; abundance: -; CDR3aa: CASSFTSGTYEQYF; CDR3nt: TGTGCCAGCAGTTTTACTAGCGGGACCTACGAGCAGTACTTC
j_gene: TRBJ2-1; d_gene: -; v_gene: TRBV28; abundance: -; CDR3aa: CASIPSGRDYNEQFF; CDR3nt: TGTGCCAGCATACCTTCGGGGAGAGACTACAATGAGCAGTTCTTC
j_gene: TRBJ1-2; d_gene: TRBD1; v_gene: TRBV5-1; abundance: -; CDR3aa: CASSLDGQGARGYTF; CDR3nt: TGCGCCAGCAGCTTGGACGGACAGGGGGCGCGTGGCTACACCTTC
j_gene: TRBJ1-4; d_gene: -; v_gene: TRBV9; abundance: few; CDR3aa: CASSVEYGRREKLFF; CDR3nt: TGTGCCAGCAGCGTAGAATATGGGAGGAGAGAAAAACTGTTTTTT
j_gene: TRBJ2-3; d_gene: TRBD2; v_gene: TRBV5-1; abundance: -; CDR3aa: CASSYGLAGLLTDTQYF; CDR3nt: TGCGCCAGCAGCTACGGACTAGCGGGGCTACTCACAGATACGCAGTATTTT
j_gene: TRBJ2-1; d_gene: TRBD1; v_gene: TRBV2; abundance: -; CDR3aa: CASSPPTGTGAGEQFF; CDR3nt: TGTGCCAGCAGCCCACCCACCGGGACAGGGGCAGGTGAGCAGTTCTTC
j_gene: TRBJ2-1; d_gene: -; v_gene: TRBV21-1; abundance: many; CDR3aa: CASSSETSAGFNEQFF; CDR3nt: TGTGCCAGCAGCTCCGAAACTAGCGCGGGGTTCAATGAGCAGTTCTTC
j_gene: TRBJ1-1; d_gene: TRBD1; v_gene: TRBV2; abundance: -; CDR3aa: CASRQGVSEAFF; CDR3nt: TGTGCCAGTCGACAGGGAGTATCTGAAGCTTTCTTT
j_gene: TRBJ2-5; d_gene: -; v_gene: TRBV20-1; abundance: few; CDR3aa: CSAQDQETQYF; CDR3nt: TGCAGTGCGCAGGACCAAGAGACCCAGTACTTC
j_gene: TRBJ2-7; d_gene: TRBD2; v_gene: TRBV28; abundance: -; CDR3aa: CASSSFWVGGAGEQYF; CDR3nt: TGTGCCAGCAGTAGTTTTTGGGTCGGGGGGGCAGGAGAGCAGTACTTC
j_gene: TRBJ2-7; d_gene: TRBD1; v_gene: TRBV30; abundance: once; CDR3aa: CASRDRGLSGSHEQYF; CDR3nt: TGTGCCAGCCGGGACAGGGGGTTGTCGGGGTCGCACGAGCAGTACTTC
j_gene: TRBJ1-1; d_gene: TRBD1; v_gene: TRBV25-1; abundance: -; CDR3aa: CASAGQGNTEAFF; CDR3nt: TGTGCCAGCGCGGGACAGGGGAACACTGAAGCTTTCTTT
j_gene: TRBJ2-3; d_gene: TRBD2; v_gene: TRBV7-8; abundance: -; CDR3aa: CASSVRTSGYTDTQYF; CDR3nt: TGTGCCAGCAGCGTCCGGACTAGCGGGTACACAGATACGCAGTATTTT
j_gene: TRBJ1-2; d_gene: TRBD1; v_gene: TRBV19; abundance: -; CDR3aa: CASSADRGWGYTF; CDR3nt: TGTGCCAGTAGTGCGGACAGGGGCTGGGGCTACACCTTC
j_gene: TRBJ2-7; d_gene: TRBD2; v_gene: TRBV7-2; abundance: -; CDR3aa: CASSRTSIEQYF; CDR3nt: TGTGCCAGCAGCAGGACTAGTATCGAGCAGTACTTC
j_gene: TRBJ2-1; d_gene: -; v_gene: TRBV4-3; abundance: -; CDR3aa: CASSQDSAYNEQFF; CDR3nt: TGCGCCAGCAGCCAAGATTCGGCCTACAATGAGCAGTTCTTC